This T cell receptor (beta chain) derives from a study of CD8+CD57+ T cells in acquired aplastic anemia. For CDR3 and TCR beta VDJ profiling, genomic DNA was the template used. TCRdb re-derived calls from the reads in MiXCR, one entry per CDR3 protein. The table has over 150,000 distinct CDR3 sequences, over 55% seen once. Patients chosen for sequencing had CD8+CD57+ cells that had expanded, as shown by flow cytometry. In the case of this clonotype: Its cognate antigen is unknown.

J gave up 4 bases and V 5 bases, and 7 bases lay outside the gene matches. This CDR3 spans 15 amino acids. Germline CDR1 and CDR2: SGHVS and FNYEAQ. Overall study findings and caveats: The same twenty-nine CD8+ CDR3 sequences occurred in patients and in controls.

The V and J genes are TRBV7-6 and TRBJ2-5; TRBD1 aligns across 10 bases. Sequencing was performed on sorted CD4+, CD8+, or CD8+CD57+ T cells (not recorded which) from PBMCs. This sequence originates from a human donor with aplastic anemia. CDR3 region: CASSADRGQGETQYF. CDR3 nucleotide sequence: TGTGCCAGCAGCGCAGACAGGGGGCAAGGAGAGACCCAGTACTTC.